This T cell receptor (beta chain) was identified in a study of shared clonotypes between healthy human individuals. Clones were read by immunoSEQ multiplex PCR, and TCRdb kept only the in-frame ones, dropping some. The data hold approximately 2.5 million clones, with over 85% observed a single time. Trimming shortened V by 4 bases and J by 0 bases, and 10 bases separated the two germline ends. The germline CDR1 and CDR2 sequences are SGHRS and YFSETQ. The CDR3 length is 14 residues. This rearrangement joins TRBV5-1 to TRBJ1-2; perhaps TRBD1 as D (5 bases). This receptor was taken from a man between 18 and 35 years old in good health. Some clones in this sample may be carry-over from other donors' samples. The sample comprised naive CD4+ T cells from PBMCs. The subset denotes: CD45RA+ positively selected. Here the CDR3 DNA reads TGCGCCAGCAGCACCCAGGGAGCTAACTATGGCTACACCTTC. This gives the protein CASSTQGANYGYTF.